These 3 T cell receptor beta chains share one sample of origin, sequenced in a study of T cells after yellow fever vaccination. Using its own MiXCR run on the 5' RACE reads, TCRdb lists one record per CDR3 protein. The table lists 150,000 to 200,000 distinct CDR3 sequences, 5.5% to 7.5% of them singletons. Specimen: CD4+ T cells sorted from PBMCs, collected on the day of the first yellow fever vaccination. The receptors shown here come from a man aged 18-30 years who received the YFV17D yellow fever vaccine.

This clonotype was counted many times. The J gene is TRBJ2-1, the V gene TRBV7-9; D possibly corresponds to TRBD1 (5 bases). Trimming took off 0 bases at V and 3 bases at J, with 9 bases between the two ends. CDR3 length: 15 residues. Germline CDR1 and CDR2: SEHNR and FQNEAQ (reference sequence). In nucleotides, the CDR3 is TGTGCCAGCAGCTTAGCCACAGGCTTCTACAATGAGCAGTTCTTC. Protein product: CASSLATGFYNEQFF. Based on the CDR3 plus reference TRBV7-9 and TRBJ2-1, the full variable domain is DTGVSQNPRHKITKRGQNVTFRCDPISEHNRLYWYRQTLGQGPEFLTYFQNEAQLEKSRLLSDRFSAERPKGSFSTLEIQRTEQGDSAMYLCASSLATGFYNEQFFGPGTRLTVL.

CDR3 nucleotides: TGCATCTGCTGTGCTAGAAGGGATCGGACTAGCGCCGGTAACGGGACCCAGTACTTC. This codes for CICCARRDRTSAGNGTQYF. The chain carries TRBV7-5 and TRBJ2-5; the DNA was not compared with TRBD2, the D call given in the table. TRBV7-5 is designated a pseudogene. The CDR3 is made up of 19 amino acids.

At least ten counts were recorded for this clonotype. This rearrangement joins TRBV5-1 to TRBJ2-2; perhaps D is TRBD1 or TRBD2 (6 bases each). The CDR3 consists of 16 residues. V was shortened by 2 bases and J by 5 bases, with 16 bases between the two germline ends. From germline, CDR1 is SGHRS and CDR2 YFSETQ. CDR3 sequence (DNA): TGCGCCAGCAGCTTTCTCGGGGGCTCGAGGACCGGGGAGCTGTTTTTT. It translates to CASSFLGGSRTGELFF.